This T cell receptor beta chain was sequenced during a study of blood T cell repertoires in COVID-19. On the study more broadly: Some COVID-19 samples were acute and others convalescent; all came from the United States, Italy and Spain.

This clone was counted a few times. Authors' methods: Reference gene primer amplification yielded estimated nucleated cell counts. Libraries were prepared by immunoSEQ multiplex PCR; TCRdb keeps only in-frame clonotypes and omits some of them. That table furnishes V, J and clone size, whereas the DNA furnished D and trimming. In the table there are about 100,000 clones, less than 90% of which are singletons. Germline CDR1 and CDR2: GTSNPN and SVGIG (reference sequence). Trimming left V 3 bases short and J 5 bases short, with 13 bases between. This CDR3 is built from 13 residues. The sequence came from a man aged 65-85 years with active or convalescent COVID-19. This chain links TRBV30 with TRBJ1-1; D gene uncertain. The material sequenced was peripheral blood. CDR3 in amino acids: CAWSLQVETEAFF. The CDR3 DNA reads as TGTGCCTGGAGCCTCCAAGTGGAGACTGAAGCTTTCTTT.